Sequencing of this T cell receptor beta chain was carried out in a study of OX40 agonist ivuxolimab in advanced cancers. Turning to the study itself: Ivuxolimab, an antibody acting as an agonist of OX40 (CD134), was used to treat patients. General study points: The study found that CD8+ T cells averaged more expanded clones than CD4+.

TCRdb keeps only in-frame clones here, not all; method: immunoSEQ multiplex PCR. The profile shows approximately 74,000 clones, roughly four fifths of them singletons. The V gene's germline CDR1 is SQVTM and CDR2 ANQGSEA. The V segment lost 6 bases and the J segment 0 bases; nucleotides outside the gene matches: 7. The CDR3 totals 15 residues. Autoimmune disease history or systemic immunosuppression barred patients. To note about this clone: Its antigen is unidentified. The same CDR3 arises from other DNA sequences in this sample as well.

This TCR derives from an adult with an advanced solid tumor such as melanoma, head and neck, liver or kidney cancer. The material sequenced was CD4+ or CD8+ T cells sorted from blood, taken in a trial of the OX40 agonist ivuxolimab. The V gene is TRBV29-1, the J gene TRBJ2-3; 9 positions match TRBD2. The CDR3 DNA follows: TGCAGCGTGCGGTTGACTAGCGGAAGCACAGATACGCAGTATTTT. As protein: CSVRLTSGSTDTQYF.